This T cell receptor (beta chain) was sequenced in a study of blood T cell repertoires in COVID-19. Data came from immunoSEQ multiplex PCR; TCRdb stores just in-frame clones and leaves some out. Here the sample spans around 130,000 clones, over 80% being singletons. This CDR3 contains 15 residues. The germline V gene encodes CDR1 MGHDK and CDR2 SYGVNS. V gave up 6 bases and J gave up 6 bases; unmatched junction bases: 11. The chain joins TRBV25-1 to TRBJ2-7; 10 bases line up with TRBD1. Sequencing used PBMCs or T cells enriched from blood (not recorded which). This TCR derives from a man aged 25 to 40 who had recovered from COVID-19. CDR3 loop: CASSARTGGGGEQYF. The CDR3 coding sequence is TGTGCCAGCAGCGCCCGGACAGGGGGAGGGGGCGAGCAGTACTTC.